This TCR beta chain was recovered during a study of T cell changes during pregnancy in multiple sclerosis. Generated by immunoSEQ multiplex PCR, the TCRdb table keeps only in-frame clones and is missing some. The profile shows about 29,000 clones, approximately 89% of them singletons. This CDR3 region has 15 residues. Germline V CDR1 and CDR2: LGHNA, YSLEER. The V and J ends lost 3 bases and 9 bases respectively, with 18 bases between them. Sequencing was performed on CD8+ T cells from peripheral blood mononuclear cells, taken after pregnancy. The V call is TRBV4-3, the J call TRBJ2-1, with D perhaps TRBD1 (6 bases). This receptor was identified in a female donor with multiple sclerosis, enrolled in a pregnancy study. The CDR3, as DNA: TGCGCCAGCAGCCACGTCAGGGGCCCATGGGTTGAGCAGTTCTTC. Translating gives CASSHVRGPWVEQFF.